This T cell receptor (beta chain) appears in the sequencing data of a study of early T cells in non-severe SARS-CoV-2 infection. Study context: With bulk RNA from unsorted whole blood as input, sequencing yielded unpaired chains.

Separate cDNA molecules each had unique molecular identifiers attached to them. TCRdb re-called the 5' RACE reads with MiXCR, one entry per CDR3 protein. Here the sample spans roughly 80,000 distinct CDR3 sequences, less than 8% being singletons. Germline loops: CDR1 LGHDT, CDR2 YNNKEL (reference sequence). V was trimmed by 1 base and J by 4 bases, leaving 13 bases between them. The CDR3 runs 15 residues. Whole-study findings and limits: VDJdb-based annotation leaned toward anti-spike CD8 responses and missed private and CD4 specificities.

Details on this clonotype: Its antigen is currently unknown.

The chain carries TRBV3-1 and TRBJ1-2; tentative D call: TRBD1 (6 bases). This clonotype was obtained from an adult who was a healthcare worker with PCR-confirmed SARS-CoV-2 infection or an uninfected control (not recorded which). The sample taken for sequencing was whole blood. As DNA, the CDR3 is TGTGCCAGCAGCCAAGTCTCCGGGGGCGCCTATGGCTACACCTTC. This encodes CASSQVSGGAYGYTF.